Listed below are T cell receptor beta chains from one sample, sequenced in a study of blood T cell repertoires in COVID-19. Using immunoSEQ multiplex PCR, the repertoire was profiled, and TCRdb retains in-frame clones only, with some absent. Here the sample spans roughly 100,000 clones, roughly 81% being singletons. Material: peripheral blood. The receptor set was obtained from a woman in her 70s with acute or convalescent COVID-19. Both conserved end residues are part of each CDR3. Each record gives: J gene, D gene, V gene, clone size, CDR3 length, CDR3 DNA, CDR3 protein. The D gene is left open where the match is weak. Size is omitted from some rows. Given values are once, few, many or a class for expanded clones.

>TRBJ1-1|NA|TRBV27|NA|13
TGTGCCAGCAGTCCAAGCGCCCTCGGGGAAGCTTTCTTT
CASSPSALGEAFF
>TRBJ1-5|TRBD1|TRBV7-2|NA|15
TGTGCCAGCAGCTTGGACAGGGGGCGCGATCAGCCCCAGCATTTT
CASSLDRGRDQPQHF
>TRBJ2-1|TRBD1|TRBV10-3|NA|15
TGTGCCATCAGCCGGGGACAGGGGGCTGACAATGAGCAGTTCTTC
CAISRGQGADNEQFF
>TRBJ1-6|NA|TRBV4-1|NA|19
TGCGCCAGCAGCGAACCGACGGAGCTATTGAGTGTCGAGGGTTCACCCCTCCACTTT
CASSEPTELLSVEGSPLHF
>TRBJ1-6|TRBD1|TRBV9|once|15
TGTGCCAGCAGCCCTGGACAGGGCTATAATTCACCCCTCCACTTT
CASSPGQGYNSPLHF
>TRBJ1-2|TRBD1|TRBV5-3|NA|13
TGTGCCAGAAGCCCCGACAGGGCGGAAAGCTACACCTTC
CARSPDRAESYTF
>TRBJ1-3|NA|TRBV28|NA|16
TGTGCCAGCAGTCTCAAAATCAGGGGATCCGGAAACACCATATATTTT
CASSLKIRGSGNTIYF
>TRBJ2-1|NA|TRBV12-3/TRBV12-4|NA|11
TGTGCCAGCAGTTATTCCAGGGAGCAGTTCTTC
CASSYSREQFF
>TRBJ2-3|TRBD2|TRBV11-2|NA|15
TGTGCCAGCAGCTTAGGTAGCGGGGACACAGATACGCAGTATTTT
CASSLGSGDTDTQYF
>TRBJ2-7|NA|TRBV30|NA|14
TGTGCCTGGAGTGTCCCACTGAGCTCCTACGAGCAGTACTTC
CAWSVPLSSYEQYF
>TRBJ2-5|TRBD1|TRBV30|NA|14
TGTGCCTGGAGCAAACAGGGGGCGGGGGAGACCCAGTACTTC
CAWSKQGAGETQYF
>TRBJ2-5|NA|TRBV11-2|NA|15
TGTGCCAGCAGCTTAGCGGTAGACTTACAAGAGACCCAGTACTTC
CASSLAVDLQETQYF
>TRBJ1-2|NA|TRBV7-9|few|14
TGTGCCACTGGAATCGACCGGGGGACCGGTGGCTACACCTTC
CATGIDRGTGGYTF
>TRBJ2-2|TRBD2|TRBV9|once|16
TGTGCCAGCAGCGTAGACGGGGGGGCGAACACCGGGGAGCTGTTTTTT
CASSVDGGANTGELFF